Presented here are 26 T cell receptor beta chains from one specimen sequenced in a study of blood T cell repertoires in COVID-19. Here immunoSEQ multiplex PCR was the method, and the copy in TCRdb shows in-frame clones only, minus some. In the table there are roughly 160,000 clones, approximately 84% of which are singletons. Input material: peripheral blood. All receptors come from a man between 18 and 35 years old with active or convalescent COVID-19.

This rearrangement joins TRBV11-1 to TRBJ1-2, with D maybe TRBD1 (6 bases). The CDR3 contains 15 residues. Germline CDR1 is SGHAT and CDR2 is FQDESV (reference sequence). V was trimmed by 1 base and J by 5 bases, leaving 14 bases between them. DNA for the CDR3: TGTGCCAGCAGCTTAGAGGGGGTGCGGAGGTATGGCTACACCTTC. It yields the protein CASSLEGVRRYGYTF. Drawing the rest from reference TRBV11-1 and TRBJ1-2, the complete variable domain is EAEVAQSPRYKITEKSQAVAFWCDPISGHATLYWYRQILGQGPELLVQFQDESVVDDSQLPKDRFSAERLKGVDSTLKIQPAELGDSAMYLCASSLEGVRRYGYTFGSGTRLTVV.

The chain has TRBV27 and TRBJ2-2, with 10 bases aligning to TRBD2. V trimming: 3 bases; J trimming: 3 bases; junction bases outside the gene matches: 10. The CDR3 sequence is 18 residues long. Per the germline V gene, CDR1 is MNHEY and CDR2 is SMNVEV (reference sequence). This CDR3 is CASSFSSGGAWDTGELFF. The DNA of the CDR3 is TGTGCCAGCAGTTTTTCCAGCGGGGGGGCCTGGGACACCGGGGAGCTGTTTTTT.

The chain employs TRBV11-2 and TRBJ2-5; D is uncertain. Trimming stripped 1 base from V and 5 bases from J, with 14 bases between. Germline V CDR1 and CDR2: SGHAT, FQNNGV. CDR3 size: 15 residues. This chain's CDR3 is CASSLGVTKRETQYF. For the CDR3, the DNA is TGTGCCAGCAGCTTAGGTGTCACTAAACGGGAGACCCAGTACTTC.

The chain employs TRBV19 and TRBJ1-5, with 7 bases aligning to TRBD1. Looked up from germline, CDR1 is LNHDA and CDR2 is SQIVND (reference sequence). This CDR3 comprises 15 residues. Unmatched junction bases numbered 6, after V lost 3 bases and J lost 4 bases. The CDR3, as DNA: TGTGCCAGTAGTATGGGAAGGGGGCGGAATCAGCCCCAGCATTTT. Encoded protein: CASSMGRGRNQPQHF.

The V and J genes are TRBV12-3 or TRBV12-4 and TRBJ1-5, with 7 bases aligning to TRBD1. The CDR3 sequence is 13 residues long. The ends lost 3 bases at V and 4 bases at J; junction bases unmatched: 0. The DNA of the CDR3 is TGTGCCAGCAGTTTGGGACAGAATCAGCCCCAGCATTTT. This sequence encodes CASSLGQNQPQHF.

This clone has a handful of counts. The chain combines TRBV4-2 with TRBJ2-7; D is uncertain. V was pared by 3 bases and J by 0 bases, with 6 bases between. The CDR3 covers 13 residues. The germline V gene encodes CDR1 LGHNA and CDR2 YNFKEQ. DNA of the CDR3: TGTGCCAGCAGCCATCTTAGCTCCTACGAGCAGTACTTC. Its protein is CASSHLSSYEQYF.

V and J are TRBV19 and TRBJ1-1; 8 nucleotides agree with TRBD1. Germline V lookup: CDR1 LNHDA, CDR2 SQIVND (reference sequence). The CDR3 is 16 amino acids. V dropped 3 bases and J dropped 4; count of bases not matched to a gene: 10. In nucleotides, the CDR3 is TGTGCCAGTAGTATCCGGACAGGGAAAGTCAGCACTGAAGCTTTCTTT. Its translation is CASSIRTGKVSTEAFF.

CDR3 nucleotide sequence: TGTGCCAGCAGTTTGACAGCAGGCAATGAGCAGTTCTTC. Translation gives CASSLTAGNEQFF. This chain uses TRBV12-3 or TRBV12-4 with TRBJ2-1; TRBD1 might be the D (5 bases). The CDR3 is made up of 13 amino acids. The V end was cut by 3 bases, the J end by 6 bases, with 9 bases between.

This chain uses TRBV18 with TRBJ1-2, with TRBD1 matching 10 bases. The J segment lost 8 bases and the V segment lost 6 bases, leaving 15 bases of the junction unmatched. This CDR3 is 16 amino acids long. Per the germline V gene, CDR1 is KGHSH and CDR2 is LQKENI. The CDR3 coding sequence is TGTGCCAGCTCCCCCCGACAGGGGGCGCTTCTAGCCGGCTACACCTTC. Protein sequence: CASSPRQGALLAGYTF.

V is TRBV6-5 and J is TRBJ2-5, with TRBD1 identical over 8 bases. CDR3 size: 13 residues. The germline V gene encodes CDR1 MNHEY and CDR2 SVGAGI. V trimming: 6 bases; J trimming: 3 bases; junction bases outside the gene matches: 3. The CDR3 is CASRVTGEETQYF. In DNA, the CDR3 is TGTGCCAGCAGGGTGACAGGGGAAGAGACCCAGTACTTC.

The chain recombines TRBV4-3 with TRBJ2-3, with 10 bases matching TRBD2. CDR1 is LGHNA and CDR2 is YSLEER in the germline V gene. This CDR3 has 16 residues. V gave up 4 bases and J gave up 7 bases; unmatched junction bases: 11. The CDR3 bases are TGCGCCAGCAGCCCCGCGATCCAGCGGGGGGGAAATACGCAGTATTTT. This gives the protein CASSPAIQRGGNTQYF.

The genes are TRBV11-2 and TRBJ2-3, with a weak D call TRBD1 (6 bases). V shed 1 base and J shed 5 bases, with 13 bases lying between them. This CDR3 contains 15 residues. The germline gives CDR1 SGHAT, CDR2 FQNNGV. The CDR3 here is CASSLARQVVDTQYF. In DNA, the CDR3 is TGTGCCAGCAGCTTAGCCCGACAGGTGGTAGATACGCAGTATTTT.

This chain links TRBV19 with TRBJ2-1, with D maybe TRBD1 (6 bases). Trimming cost V 4 bases and J 11 bases, with 9 bases left between them. CDR1 LNHDA and CDR2 SQIVND come from the germline V gene (reference sequence). This CDR3 is built from 11 residues. CDR3 in DNA: TGTGCCAGTAGTACTGACAGGAAGCAGTTCTTC. Its translation is CASSTDRKQFF.

This chain joins TRBV6-6 and TRBJ2-3, with TRBD1 matching 7 bases. Germline loops: CDR1 MNHNY, CDR2 SVGAGI (reference sequence). The CDR3 has 14 amino acids. V trimming: 11 bases; J trimming: 6 bases; junction bases outside the gene matches: 14. CDR3 DNA: TGTGCCGTCCTAGGGGACAGCCCCTCCGATACGCAGTATTTT. Translated: CAVLGDSPSDTQYF.

The J gene is TRBJ1-2, the V gene TRBV4-2; weak D call: TRBD1 (6 bases). V was shortened by 1 base and J by 4 bases, with 13 bases between the two germline ends. The V gene's germline CDR1 is LGHNA and CDR2 YNFKEQ. The length of the CDR3 is 15 residues. The CDR3 region has the DNA TGTGCCAGCAGCCAAGGGCCGGGGGGCGTCTATGGCTACACCTTC. Its translation: CASSQGPGGVYGYTF.

The chain employs TRBV28 and TRBJ2-7; no firm D call. The germline V and J ends were trimmed by 3 bases and 6 bases, with 12 bases remaining between them. Germline loops: CDR1 MDHEN, CDR2 SYDVKM. The CDR3 is made up of 13 amino acids. This CDR3 reads CASSFTTLGEQYF. The CDR3 DNA reads TGTGCCAGCAGTTTCACCACTCTCGGCGAGCAGTACTTC.

Remarks on this clone: Other DNA sequences in the same sample also yield this CDR3. CDR3 nucleotide sequence: TGTGCCAGCTCACCCTCCGGGGGAAACACTGAAGCTTTCTTT. It codes for CASSPSGGNTEAFF. The rearrangement links TRBV18 to TRBJ1-1, with D possibly being TRBD1 (5 bases). The CDR3 spans 14 residues. Trimming pared 3 bases from V and 2 bases from J, leaving 10 bases between. Germline V gene data show CDR1 as KGHSH and CDR2 as LQKENI.

This clone turned up a few times. The genes are TRBV27 and TRBJ2-7, with TRBD1 identical over 7 bases. Trimming removed 3 bases from V and 1 base from J; junction bases left unmatched: 6. The CDR3 spans 15 residues. CDR1 is MNHEY and CDR2 is SMNVEV in the germline V gene (reference sequence). CDR3: CASSFSGGWSYEQYF. The CDR3 DNA reads TGTGCCAGCAGTTTCTCAGGGGGATGGTCCTACGAGCAGTACTTC.

The rearrangement uses TRBV6-2 or TRBV6-3 and TRBJ1-2, with D perhaps TRBD1 (5 bases). The V end lost 0 bases, the J end lost 8 bases, and 13 bases lay between the germline ends. This CDR3 is 14 amino acids long. Germline loops: CDR1 MNHEY, CDR2 SVGEGT. CDR3 residues: CASSYSPRQGGYTF. The CDR3, as DNA: TGTGCCAGCAGTTACTCGCCTAGGCAGGGCGGCTACACCTTC.

The chain carries TRBV7-8 and TRBJ2-2; 12 bases map to TRBD2. The CDR3 is made up of 21 amino acids. In germline, CDR1 is SGHVS, CDR2 FQNEAQ. V trimming: 1 base; J trimming: 6 bases; junction bases outside the gene matches: 18. The CDR3 is CASSLEVVTSGGWTRAGELFF. DNA for the CDR3: TGTGCCAGCAGCTTAGAGGTGGTGACTAGCGGGGGATGGACCCGCGCCGGGGAGCTGTTTTTT.

The chain has TRBV5-4 and TRBJ2-1, with 10 bases aligning to TRBD2. In germline, CDR1 is SGHNT, CDR2 YYREEE (reference sequence). The CDR3 consists of 15 residues. With 5 bases clipped from V and 5 bases from J, the junction kept 7 bases outside the gene matches. In nucleotides, the CDR3 is TGTGCCAGCAGGATGAGCGGGGGGGCCAACAATGAGCAGTTCTTC. It translates to CASRMSGGANNEQFF.

This clone was counted a single time. The chain employs TRBV11-2 and TRBJ1-2; TRBD1 might be the D (6 bases). The ends were cut back, 2 bases at V and 0 bases at J, with 13 bases in the middle. This CDR3 spans 16 amino acids. Per the germline V gene, CDR1 is SGHAT and CDR2 is FQNNGV. The CDR3 spells CASSLLRDISNYGYTF. The DNA of the CDR3 is TGTGCCAGCAGCTTATTACGGGACATTTCTAACTATGGCTACACCTTC.

V usage is TRBV29-1 and J usage is TRBJ2-3; 7 bases are a match to TRBD2. The junction had 6 bases not matched to a gene; V was cut back by 3 bases and J by 0 bases. The CDR3 runs 15 residues. Germline CDR1 is SQVTM and CDR2 is ANQGSEA. The CDR3 loop reads CSVDQGGSSTDTQYF. The CDR3 DNA follows: TGCAGCGTTGATCAGGGAGGGTCTAGCACAGATACGCAGTATTTT.

The rearrangement links TRBV5-1 to TRBJ1-1; 9 bases are shared with TRBD1. Germline CDR1 and CDR2: SGHRS and YFSETQ. The CDR3 is 15 residues long. V shed 4 bases, J shed 7 bases, and the junction held 11 bases outside the gene matches. The CDR3 loop reads CASSLNRGRVGEAFF. CDR3 coding DNA: TGCGCCAGCAGCCTGAACAGGGGGCGAGTCGGTGAAGCTTTCTTT.

This chain links TRBV7-3 with TRBJ1-2; 8 positions agree with TRBD1. V lost 5 bases to trimming and J lost 9 bases; unmatched junction nucleotides: 8. In germline, CDR1 is SGHTA, CDR2 FQGTGA. This CDR3 is 13 amino acids long. CDR3 loop: CASSHGQGSSYTF. In DNA, the CDR3 is TGTGCCAGCAGCCACGGACAGGGTAGTAGCTACACCTTC.

V gene TRBV7-2 combines with J gene TRBJ2-2; D call uncertain. The germline V gene encodes CDR1 SGHTA and CDR2 FQGNSA. The CDR3 is 14 amino acids. Trimming stripped 1 base from V and 3 bases from J, with 6 bases between. CDR3 in amino acids: CASSLVFDTGELFF. The CDR3 DNA follows: TGTGCCAGCAGCTTAGTCTTTGACACCGGGGAGCTGTTTTTT.